The source of this T cell receptor beta chain is a study of cytomegalovirus exposure and HLA in healthy donors. General study points: Generally TCR sequences proved uncommon, though certain public TCRs appeared in numerous donors. Analyses of presence and absence presupposed an approximately uniform sequencing depth across donors.

Notes on this clone: As yet, its antigen is unknown.

The PCR employed 60 Vbeta primers together with 13 Jbeta primers. Using immunoSEQ multiplex PCR, the repertoire was profiled, and TCRdb retains in-frame clones only, with some absent. Of about 110,000 clones in the sample, around three quarters were seen once. Germline V gene data show CDR1 as SGHAT and CDR2 as FQNNGV. This CDR3 region has 16 residues. Trimming stripped 1 base from V and 0 bases from J, with 12 bases between. Sample: PBMCs. This rearrangement joins TRBV11-2 to TRBJ1-1, with a tentative D call TRBD1 (5 bases). The clonotype originates from a woman in her twenties or thirties in good health and CMV-seronegative. The CDR3 sequence is CASSLVGAPMNTEAFF. CDR3 nucleotides: TGTGCCAGCAGCTTAGTTGGGGCTCCAATGAACACTGAAGCTTTCTTT.